These 21 T cell receptor beta chains share one sample of origin, sequenced in a study of blood T cell repertoires in COVID-19 (dated by TCRdb to the early 2020s). The library was prepared using the immunoSEQ multiplex PCR assay. TCRdb holds this immuneACCESS table with in-frame rearrangements only. Some clones are missing; in checked studies, unresolved V genes explain under half, and the rest has no known cause. For this sample there are 130,000 to 150,000 clones; around 89% appear just once. The top ten clonotypes cover 13% of the sample. The specimen sequenced was peripheral blood. The receptors here all came from a man aged 18 to 30 with COVID-19, enrolled during active disease.

This clone was seen only a few times. The chain carries TRBV6-5 and TRBJ1-1; TRBD1 aligns across 11 bases. The CDR3 is made up of 14 amino acids. The junction had 4 bases not matched to a gene; V was cut back by 6 bases and J by 4 bases. CDR1 MNHEY and CDR2 SVGAGI come from the germline V gene. CDR3 coding DNA: TGTGCCAGCAGGCGGGACAGGGGGGGCACTGAAGCTTTCTTT. Its translation: CASRRDRGGTEAFF.

This clone was observed once. The chain has TRBV19 and TRBJ2-2; 12 nucleotides align to TRBD2. Germline V gene lookup returns CDR1 LNHDA and CDR2 SQIVND (reference sequence). The CDR3 consists of 18 residues. V was clipped by 1 base and J by 4 bases; unmatched bases: 7. CDR3 sequence: CASSIGLAGGRGTGELFF. The CDR3 nucleotides are TGTGCCAGTAGTATAGGCCTAGCGGGAGGGCGTGGCACCGGGGAGCTGTTTTTT.

The chain combines TRBV19 with TRBJ2-3; tentatively, D is TRBD1 (5 bases). Per the germline V gene, CDR1 is LNHDA and CDR2 is SQIVND (reference sequence). This CDR3 is built from 17 residues. Trimming stripped 5 bases from V and 2 bases from J, with 20 bases between. The CDR3 DNA sequence: TGTGCCAGTAGTCGCCGCCCCCAGGGCGTCCTCACAGATACGCAGTATTTT. Amino acids: CASSRRPQGVLTDTQYF.

The chain combines TRBV11-2 with TRBJ2-1, with D tentatively TRBD2 (6 bases). Trimming pared 1 base from V and 8 bases from J, leaving 15 bases between. There are 15 residues in the CDR3. CDR1 and CDR2 (germline): SGHAT, FQNNGV. CDR3 nucleotides: TGTGCCAGCAGCTTAGGGGCGGCGGGGAGCGATGAGCAGTTCTTC. Residues: CASSLGAAGSDEQFF.

CDR3 bases: TGTGCTAGTGGTTCCCCGGGACAGGGGGCCAACAATGAGCAGTTCTTC. This translates into CASGSPGQGANNEQFF. The chain couples TRBV12-5 to TRBJ2-1, with 12 bases matching TRBD1. CDR1 LGHNT and CDR2 FRNRAP come from the germline V gene. The CDR3 extends over 16 amino acids. The junction had 6 bases not matched to a gene; V was cut back by 4 bases and J by 5 bases.

The chain is built from TRBV18 and TRBJ2-4, with 7 bases aligning to TRBD2. The ends lost 4 bases at V and 1 base at J; junction bases unmatched: 7. This CDR3 is 16 amino acids long. Germline V gene data show CDR1 as KGHSH and CDR2 as LQKENI. CDR3 DNA: TGTGCCAGCTCACGCCTTGGGGGGGATGCCAAAAACATTCAGTACTTC. This codes for CASSRLGGDAKNIQYF.

This chain uses TRBV28 with TRBJ2-1, with D uncertain. Deletions cut 3 bases from V and 1 base from J, with 19 bases between. CDR3 length: 18 residues. CDR1 and CDR2 (germline): MDHEN, SYDVKM. CDR3 loop: CASSLYIRRRPSYNEQFF. For the CDR3, the DNA is TGTGCCAGCAGTTTGTATATTAGGAGACGACCTTCCTACAATGAGCAGTTCTTC.

The chain has TRBV9 and TRBJ2-5, with TRBD2 identical over 11 bases. Germline V CDR1 and CDR2: SGDLS, YYNGEE. This CDR3 contains 17 residues. The trim removed 2 bases at V and 5 bases at J, leaving 11 bases unmatched. CDR3 nucleotide sequence: TGTGCCAGCAGCGTTAGTTTGTCTAGCGGGAGGTCTGAGACCCAGTACTTC. Translated: CASSVSLSSGRSETQYF.

This clone was recorded a few times. This chain links TRBV4-2 with TRBJ1-1; weak D call: TRBD1 (6 bases). Germline lookup yields CDR1 LGHNA and CDR2 YNFKEQ. Trimming pared 3 bases from V and 3 bases from J, leaving 11 bases between. The CDR3 sequence is 14 residues long. The CDR3 sequence is CASSHTGPDTEAFF. CDR3 nucleotides: TGTGCCAGCAGCCACACAGGGCCGGACACTGAAGCTTTCTTT.

This sequence joins TRBV9 and TRBJ1-1; the D is unclear. The CDR3 sequence is 15 residues long. The germline gives CDR1 SGDLS, CDR2 YYNGEE. The V and J ends lost 0 bases and 5 bases respectively, with 14 bases between them. CDR3 sequence (DNA): TGTGCCAGCAGCGTAGCGGGAGATGGGCAGACTGAAGCTTTCTTT. Its protein product is CASSVAGDGQTEAFF.

J is TRBJ2-7 and V is TRBV5-1, with D unresolved. V dropped 0 bases and J dropped 5 bases, with 12 bases sitting between them. Germline V gene data show CDR1 as SGHRS and CDR2 as YFSETQ. The CDR3 extends over 14 amino acids. The CDR3 is CASSLAGALDEQYF. For the CDR3, the DNA is TGCGCCAGCAGCTTGGCCGGAGCTTTAGACGAGCAGTACTTC.

V is TRBV30 and J is TRBJ2-1; 7 bases are a match to TRBD2. Unmatched junction bases numbered 10, after V lost 3 bases and J lost 2 bases. The CDR3 is 16 amino acids. Looked up from germline, CDR1 is GTSNPN and CDR2 is SVGIG (reference sequence). CDR3 protein: CAWSGGRSAPYNEQFF. The CDR3 region has the DNA TGTGCCTGGAGCGGCGGGAGATCGGCGCCCTACAATGAGCAGTTCTTC.

The CDR3 DNA follows: TGTGCCAGCAGCTTAAGGACAGGGGGCGTCGCCTACAATGAGCAGTTCTTC. This sequence encodes CASSLRTGGVAYNEQFF. This chain joins TRBV7-2 and TRBJ2-1; 11 bases map to TRBD1. Germline V gene data show CDR1 as SGHTA and CDR2 as FQGNSA. The CDR3 has 17 amino acids. J gave up 2 bases and V 2 bases, and 5 bases lay outside the gene matches.

The rearrangement joins TRBV11-2 to TRBJ2-5; 10 positions agree with TRBD1. With 3 bases clipped from V and 4 bases from J, the junction kept 14 bases outside the gene matches. CDR1 is SGHAT and CDR2 is FQNNGV in the germline V gene. This CDR3 is built from 18 residues. The DNA for the CDR3 is TGTGCCAGCAGCTTTTCAGGTCTTATAGGACAGGGGGGAGAGACCCAGTACTTC. This codes for CASSFSGLIGQGGETQYF.

This clone was seen only once. The chain links TRBV28 to TRBJ2-7; TRBD2 might be the D (6 bases). CDR3 length equals 13 residues. Trimming took 8 bases from V and 2 from J, leaving 13 bases between them. Germline V gives CDR1 MDHEN, CDR2 SYDVKM. The CDR3 DNA reads as TGTGCCAGCCGAAGGAGGGGCCCCTACGAGCAGTACTTC. Encoded protein: CASRRRGPYEQYF.

The chain recombines TRBV3-1 (or the pseudogene TRBV3-2) with TRBJ2-7; TRBD2 agrees at 13 bases. The V gene's germline CDR1 is LGHDT and CDR2 YNNKEL (reference sequence). The CDR3 extends over 15 amino acids. The trim removed 0 bases at V and 13 bases at J, leaving 9 bases unmatched. DNA of the CDR3: TGTGCCAGCAGCCAAGATGTAGGACTAGCGGGAGCGATCTACTTC. Its protein is CASSQDVGLAGAIYF.

The gene calls are TRBV5-4 and TRBJ1-2; D not resolved. Trimming pared 0 bases from V and 0 bases from J, leaving 9 bases between. The CDR3 contains 15 residues. Looked up from germline, CDR1 is SGHNT and CDR2 is YYREEE (reference sequence). CDR3 amino acids: CASSLGPQANYGYTF. DNA for the CDR3: TGTGCCAGCAGCTTGGGGCCACAAGCTAACTATGGCTACACCTTC.

The J gene is TRBJ1-1, the V gene TRBV30; D call uncertain. The CDR3 totals 13 residues. CDR1 and CDR2 (germline): GTSNPN, SVGIG (reference sequence). Between the trimmed V and J ends, which lost 2 bases and 0 bases, there was a span of 7 bases. The CDR3 DNA sequence: TGTGCCTGGAGTTCTGGCATGAACACTGAAGCTTTCTTT. Amino acid sequence: CAWSSGMNTEAFF.

This clone was seen only once. This rearrangement joins TRBV5-6 to TRBJ2-2, with a weak D call TRBD2 (5 bases). CDR1 SGHDT and CDR2 YYEEEE come from the germline V gene. The ends were cut back, 6 bases at V and 4 bases at J, with 7 bases in the middle. The CDR3 loop spans 12 amino acids. Here the CDR3 reads CASTRGTGELFF. For the CDR3, the DNA is TGTGCCAGCACCCGGGGCACCGGGGAGCTGTTTTTT.

Ten or more counts support this clone. The V gene is TRBV6-2 or TRBV6-3, the J gene TRBJ2-1; a weak D match, TRBD1 (7 bases). The germline CDR1 and CDR2 sequences are MNHEY and SVGEGT. The V gene lost 2 bases and the J gene lost 4 bases, with 12 bases spanning the gap. The CDR3 is made up of 15 amino acids. The CDR3 is CASSYGQGGYNEQFF. The CDR3 region has the DNA TGTGCCAGCAGTTACGGGCAGGGGGGATACAATGAGCAGTTCTTC.

This clone was recorded a few times. CDR3 in amino acids: CASSPPDREGSPLHF. As DNA, the CDR3 is TGTGCCAGCAGTCCCCCGGACAGGGAAGGTTCGCCCCTCCACTTT. The chain recombines TRBV28 with TRBJ1-6, with 8 bases lining up with TRBD1. The germline V gene has CDR1 MDHEN and CDR2 SYDVKM. The CDR3 is 15 amino acids. Germline trimming cut 5 bases from V and 13 bases from J; bases unmatched to any gene: 13.